The clone carrying this TCR beta chain was seen ten or more times. No antigen is known for it. Germline loops: CDR1 SEHNR, CDR2 FQNEAQ (reference sequence). V shed 1 base and J shed 1 base, with 10 bases lying between them. This CDR3 contains 15 residues. One entry per CDR3 protein results from TCRdb running MiXCR on the reads. The top ten hold less than 9.5% of the sample, which has a few hundred thousand distinct CDR3 sequences, 15% to 20% seen once. The data stem from a study of T cell repertoires in cytomegalovirus infection. General study points: HLA-C-restricted TCR beta clonotypes specific for CMV led the ex vivo response. Public TCR beta family frequency separated CMV-and-HLA carriers, including in an independent cohort.

The V and J genes are TRBV7-9 and TRBJ1-1; D uncertain. The sequenced material came from PBMCs. The receptor comes from a human donor in good health (CMV status not recorded). Some clones in this sample may be carry-over from other donors' samples. This CDR3 is CASSLGWAENTEAFF. The CDR3 DNA reads TGTGCCAGCAGCTTAGGGTGGGCAGAGAACACTGAAGCTTTCTTT.